The 2 T cell receptor beta chains given below trace back to one sample, sequenced in a study of T cell clonality in common variable immunodeficiency. Sequencing was performed with immunoSEQ multiplex PCR; in TCRdb, only in-frame clones are kept and a portion is missing. Singletons are absent from the sample, which has about 37,000 clones. Sequencing used peripheral blood mononuclear cells. These receptors all come from a person between 18 and 75 years old in good health.

This clone was counted many times. Sequencing ends 3 residues short of the CDR3 end; the germline J gene provides the rest. The rearrangement links TRBV19 to TRBJ2-1, with 8 bases fitting TRBD2. Looked up from germline, CDR1 is LNHDA and CDR2 is SQIVND (reference sequence). Trimming took 6 bases from V and 4 from J; bases not matched to a gene: 5. CDR3 size: 14 residues. The chain's CDR3 is CASSGGGTYNEQFF. The CDR3 bases that were read are TGTGCCAGTAGCGGGGGGGGGACGTACAATGAG.

This clone occurred many times. From the germline J gene comes the end of the CDR3, since the read stops 3 residues before it. The chain couples TRBV6-1 to TRBJ2-7, with D possibly being TRBD1 (5 bases). Trimming stripped 2 bases from V and 2 bases from J, with 13 bases between. Germline values: CDR1 MNHNS, CDR2 SASEGT. The CDR3 loop spans 15 amino acids. The CDR3 is CASSEQGIVAYEQYF. Partial CDR3 DNA: TGTGCCAGCAGTGAACAGGGAATAGTCGCCTACGAG.